The 27 T cell receptor beta chains below all came from one sample that was sequenced in a study of T-cell memory formation after mild COVID-19. TCRdb reprocessed the 5' RACE reads via MiXCR and lists one record per CDR3 protein. This table has roughly 190,000 distinct CDR3 sequences, about a sixth appearing once. Sequencing was performed on PBMCs or a T cell subset sorted from them (not recorded which). The source of these receptors is an adult woman who had mild COVID-19 (a few samples of this study predate the infection). Cell type and time point are not known.

V usage is TRBV30 and J usage is TRBJ1-2; the D is unclear. The CDR3 loop spans 14 amino acids. Germline assignment: CDR1 GTSNPN and CDR2 SVGIG (reference sequence). The V end was cut by 1 base, the J end by 5 bases, with 14 bases between. CDR3 nucleotide sequence: TGTGCCTGGAGTGCTGGGGTGCCCCTTTATGGCTACACCTTC. As protein: CAWSAGVPLYGYTF. Using reference TRBV30 and TRBJ1-2 for the parts outside the CDR3, the full variable domain is SQTIHQWPATLVQPVGSPLSLECTVEGTSNPNLYWYRQAAGRGLQLLFYSVGIGQISSEVPQNLSASRPQDRQFILSSKKLLLSDSGFYLCAWSAGVPLYGYTFGSGTRLTVV.

The chain carries TRBV5-1 and TRBJ1-1, with 7 bases fitting TRBD1. The CDR3 spans 14 residues. The germline V gene encodes CDR1 SGHRS and CDR2 YFSETQ. V shed 5 bases and J 5 bases; nucleotides not matched to a gene: 9. The CDR3 region has the DNA TGCGCCAGCAGTTTCCCCGACAGGGCAACTGAAGCTTTCTTT. Translating it yields CASSFPDRATEAFF.

V usage is TRBV5-1 and J usage is TRBJ2-6; 7 bases map to TRBD1. Germline-derived CDR1 and CDR2 are SGHRS and YFSETQ. This CDR3 comprises 16 residues. Losses at the gene ends were 0 bases for V and 1 base for J; bases not matched to a gene: 1. The CDR3 DNA follows: TGCGCCAGCAGCTTGGAGGGGGCGTCTGGGGCCAACGTCCTGACTTTC. This codes for CASSLEGASGANVLTF.

This sequence joins TRBV12-3 or TRBV12-4 and TRBJ1-2, with 7 positions matching TRBD1. The CDR3 length is 13 residues. V shed 5 bases, J shed 7 bases, and the junction held 7 bases outside the gene matches. CDR3 region: CASSVTTGTGYTF. As DNA, the CDR3 is TGTGCCAGCAGTGTAACGACAGGGACTGGCTACACCTTC.

This chain uses TRBV7-3 with TRBJ2-1, with 10 nucleotides matching TRBD2. V trimming: 5 bases; J trimming: 7 bases; junction bases outside the gene matches: 8. In germline, CDR1 is SGHTA, CDR2 FQGTGA. The CDR3 covers 15 residues. The CDR3 is CASSHLAGVLNEQFF. Written as DNA, the CDR3 is TGTGCCAGCAGCCATCTAGCGGGAGTGCTAAATGAGCAGTTCTTC.

The gene calls are TRBV11-3 and TRBJ2-4; 8 bases fit TRBD2. This CDR3 spans 18 amino acids. CDR1 is SGHNT and CDR2 is YENEEA in the germline V gene. The V segment lost 4 bases and the J segment 0 bases; nucleotides outside the gene matches: 11. CDR3 sequence reads: CASSSVAGNTLAKNIQYF. The CDR3 bases are TGTGCCAGCAGCTCCGTAGCGGGAAACACCCTAGCCAAAAACATTCAGTACTTC. Supplemented by reference TRBV11-3 and TRBJ2-4, the full variable domain reads EAGVVQSPRYKIIEKKQPVAFWCNPISGHNTLYWYLQNLGQGPELLIRYENEEAVDDSQLPKDRFSAERLKGVDSTLKIQPAELGDSAVYLCASSSVAGNTLAKNIQYFGAGTRLSVL.

This clonotype was found a few times. The chain couples TRBV29-1 to TRBJ2-3, with 8 bases identical to TRBD2. The ends lost 8 bases at V and 0 bases at J; junction bases unmatched: 19. CDR3 length: 18 residues. Germline V gene lookup returns CDR1 SQVTM and CDR2 ANQGSEA. The CDR3, as DNA: TGCAGCCCCCCACGGGAGCGGGGGCCGGAGTCTAGCACAGATACGCAGTATTTT. Its translation is CSPPRERGPESSTDTQYF.

This clonotype was recorded at least ten times. The V gene is TRBV6-6, the J gene TRBJ2-5, with D unclear. Between the trimmed V and J ends, which lost 7 bases and 3 bases, there was a span of 6 bases. CDR1 and CDR2 from the germline V gene are MNHNY and SVGAGI (reference sequence). This CDR3 is 11 amino acids long. CDR3 sequence: CASTSKETQYF. CDR3 in DNA: TGTGCCAGCACTTCAAAAGAGACCCAGTACTTC.

In this sample, this clonotype turned up a few times. V usage is TRBV10-3 and J usage is TRBJ2-7; TRBD2 matches 8 bases. The V gene's germline CDR1 is ENHRY and CDR2 SYGVKD. The CDR3 consists of 13 residues. With V trimmed by 11 bases and J by 1 base, 7 bases remained unmatched. For the CDR3, the DNA is TGTGCCGCCGGGACTAGAAGATCCTACGAGCAGTACTTC. Encoded protein: CAAGTRRSYEQYF.

This clonotype has more than one count but fewer than ten. This sequence joins TRBV27 and TRBJ2-1, with D unresolved. The CDR3 length is 12 residues. The V gene's germline CDR1 is MNHEY and CDR2 SMNVEV (reference sequence). The ends were cut back, 8 bases at V and 0 bases at J, with 5 bases in the middle. DNA for the CDR3: TGTGCCAGCCTCAGCTCCTACAATGAGCAGTTCTTC. It specifies CASLSSYNEQFF.

The rearrangement joins TRBV7-2 to TRBJ2-5; 7 bases agree with TRBD2. This CDR3 comprises 13 residues. V was pared by 3 bases and J by 7 bases, with 5 bases of the junction left unmatched. Germline CDR1 SGHTA, CDR2 FQGNSA. The CDR3 reads CASSFTRERTQYF. For the CDR3, the DNA is TGTGCCAGCAGCTTCACGCGGGAGAGGACCCAGTACTTC.

The chain carries TRBV7-3 and TRBJ1-2, with D uncertain. V was trimmed by 0 bases and J by 6 bases, leaving 8 bases between them. The CDR3 has 13 residues. CDR1 is SGHTA and CDR2 is FQGTGA in the germline V gene. CDR3 amino acids: CASSLTRGDGYTF. CDR3 DNA: TGTGCCAGCAGCTTAACGCGGGGAGATGGCTACACCTTC.

A few counts support this clonotype. The V call is TRBV5-1, the J call TRBJ2-5, with 10 positions matching TRBD2. CDR1 SGHRS and CDR2 YFSETQ come from the germline V gene. J was trimmed by 0 bases and V by 4 bases; bases with no gene match: 3. This CDR3 has 15 amino acids. The CDR3 region has the DNA TGCGCCAGCAGCATCGGACTAGCGGACCAAGAGACCCAGTACTTC. Its protein is CASSIGLADQETQYF.

The CDR3, as DNA: TGTGCCAGCAGCTCGGGGGTATCACCTGGAAACACCATATATTTT. Amino acids: CASSSGVSPGNTIYF. The chain couples TRBV7-9 to TRBJ1-3, with D possibly being TRBD1 (5 bases). CDR3 size: 15 residues. V was clipped by 4 bases and J by 2 bases, with 12 bases between them. Germline lookup yields CDR1 SEHNR and CDR2 FQNEAQ (reference sequence).

The chain recombines TRBV4-2 with TRBJ2-2, with 9 bases matching TRBD2. CDR3 length: 17 amino acids. V lost 4 bases and J lost 7; bases outside the gene matches: 13. Germline V gives CDR1 LGHNA, CDR2 YNFKEQ. The CDR3 DNA reads TGTGCCAGCAGCCCTAGCGGGAACCCTCGCCTGGGCGGGGAGCTGTTTTTT. Translated, it gives CASSPSGNPRLGGELFF.

This chain uses TRBV2 with TRBJ2-7; D might be TRBD1 (6 bases). CDR1 SNHLY and CDR2 FYNNEI come from the germline V gene. This CDR3 has 13 residues. V was cut by 8 bases and J by 2 bases, with 13 bases left in between. In DNA, the CDR3 is TGTGCCAGCGGAGCAGGGGTGACCTACGAGCAGTACTTC. Protein sequence: CASGAGVTYEQYF.

The rearrangement joins TRBV7-2 to TRBJ2-1, with TRBD2 identical over 12 bases. The CDR3 loop spans 16 amino acids. Germline-derived CDR1 and CDR2 are SGHTA and FQGNSA. The V and J ends lost 7 bases and 8 bases, in that order; junction bases with no gene match: 12. The CDR3 nucleotides are TGTGCCAGCACCCAGAACGGACTAGCGGGACAGGATGAGCAGTTCTTC. As protein: CASTQNGLAGQDEQFF.

The chain joins TRBV7-3 to TRBJ2-3; 10 bases match TRBD2. The CDR3 runs 18 residues. V trimming: 4 bases; J trimming: 1 base; junction bases outside the gene matches: 11. CDR1 SGHTA and CDR2 FQGTGA come from the germline V gene. DNA for the CDR3: TGTGCCAGCAGCTCATATCCTCCCGGGACTAGCGGCACAGATACGCAGTATTTT. It is translated as CASSSYPPGTSGTDTQYF.

By sample fraction, this clonotype is medium-sized. This chain uses TRBV12-3 or TRBV12-4 with TRBJ2-7; no firm D call. The ends were cut back, 2 bases at V and 4 bases at J, with 3 bases in the middle. The CDR3 has 11 residues. The CDR3 loop reads CASSLQYEQYF. CDR3 nucleotide sequence: TGTGCCAGCAGTTTACAATACGAGCAGTACTTC.

The rearrangement links TRBV3-1 to TRBJ2-3; the match to TRBD2 covers 7 bases. This CDR3 spans 17 amino acids. The germline V gene has CDR1 LGHDT and CDR2 YNNKEL (reference sequence). Germline trimming cut 3 bases from V and 1 base from J; bases unmatched to any gene: 10. For the CDR3, the DNA is TGTGCCAGCAGCCAGGGACGGACTAGAGGGGGCACAGATACGCAGTATTTT. This sequence encodes CASSQGRTRGGTDTQYF.

This clonotype was detected once. The chain links TRBV6-1 to TRBJ1-6; D gene ambiguous. Germline CDR1 and CDR2: MNHNS and SASEGT. V was clipped by 4 bases and J by 0 bases, with 10 bases between them. The CDR3 is 16 residues long. CDR3 region: CASSASEYSYNSPLHF. CDR3 nucleotide sequence: TGTGCCAGCAGTGCCTCGGAATACTCCTATAATTCACCCCTCCACTTT.

In its sample, this clonotype was seen a few times. The gene calls are TRBV7-3 and TRBJ2-1, with a possible D match to TRBD1 (5 bases). The V gene's germline CDR1 is SGHTA and CDR2 FQGTGA. V lost 4 bases and J 5 bases, leaving 9 bases between the germline ends. This CDR3 region has 13 residues. The CDR3: CASSSARDNEQFF. CDR3 DNA: TGTGCCAGCAGCTCCGCCAGGGACAATGAGCAGTTCTTC.

This clonotype was observed a handful of times. The CDR3 bases are TGTGCCAGCAGCCCCCGGGGTAGCGGGAGTTTAAGCTCCTACGAGCAGTACTTC. It translates to CASSPRGSGSLSSYEQYF. This chain links TRBV7-9 with TRBJ2-7; TRBD2 matches at 9 bases. J gave up 0 bases and V 5 bases, and 14 bases lay outside the gene matches. Germline lookup yields CDR1 SEHNR and CDR2 FQNEAQ (reference sequence). The CDR3 has 18 residues. The variable domain in full, completed from reference TRBV7-9 and TRBJ2-7, reads DTGVSQNPRHKITKRGQNVTFRCDPISEHNRLYWYRQTLGQGPEFLTYFQNEAQLEKSRLLSDRFSAERPKGSFSTLEIQRTEQGDSAMYLCASSPRGSGSLSSYEQYFGPGTRLTVT.

By share, this clonotype ranks as medium-sized. The chain combines TRBV12-3 or TRBV12-4 with TRBJ1-3; TRBD1 is a possible D gene (6 bases). V lost 9 bases to trimming and J lost 3 bases, with 15 bases between them. The CDR3 runs 14 residues. CDR3 sequence: CASGVWGLGNTIYF. CDR3 nucleotides: TGTGCCAGTGGCGTGTGGGGGCTTGGAAACACCATATATTTT.

This clonotype turned up a few times. This sequence joins TRBV30 and TRBJ1-6; D not certain. CDR3 size: 13 residues. The germline gives CDR1 GTSNPN, CDR2 SVGIG (reference sequence). V lost 4 bases to trimming and J lost 9 bases, with 13 bases between them. The CDR3 DNA reads as TGTGCCTGGATGGGAGGGTTTCGTTCACCCCTCCACTTT. It specifies CAWMGGFRSPLHF.

The chain carries TRBV12-3 or TRBV12-4 and TRBJ1-1, with 7 bases fitting TRBD1. The CDR3 spans 11 residues. V dropped 11 bases and J dropped 3; count of bases not matched to a gene: 3. For the CDR3, the DNA is TGTGCCTCGCAGGGGGACACTGAAGCTTTCTTT. Translation gives CASQGDTEAFF.

The chain couples TRBV2 to TRBJ1-2, with D uncertain. Trimming left V 5 bases short and J 6 bases short, with 13 bases between. Germline lookup yields CDR1 SNHLY and CDR2 FYNNEI. CDR3 length: 13 residues. DNA of the CDR3: TGTGCCAGCAGTCTAAGGGAGAAGGATGGCTACACCTTC. Translating gives CASSLREKDGYTF.